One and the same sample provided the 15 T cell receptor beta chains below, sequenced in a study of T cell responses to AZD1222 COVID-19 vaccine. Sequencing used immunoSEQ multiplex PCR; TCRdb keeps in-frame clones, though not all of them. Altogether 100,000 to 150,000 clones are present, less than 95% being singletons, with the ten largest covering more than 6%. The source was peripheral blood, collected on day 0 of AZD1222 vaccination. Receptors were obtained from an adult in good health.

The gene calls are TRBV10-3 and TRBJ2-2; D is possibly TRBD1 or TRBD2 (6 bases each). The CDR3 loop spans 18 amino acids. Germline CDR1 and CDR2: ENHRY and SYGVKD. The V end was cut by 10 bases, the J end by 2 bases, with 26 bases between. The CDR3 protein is CATNQQGLGRDNTGELFF. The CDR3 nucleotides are TGTGCCACCAACCAACAGGGTCTTGGGCGGGATAACACCGGGGAGCTGTTTTTT.

The CDR3 coding sequence is TGTGCCAGCACCCTCGCCAATCGGTATTCACCCCTCCACTTT. Protein sequence: CASTLANRYSPLHF. The chain employs TRBV28 and TRBJ1-6, with D unclear. The CDR3 runs 14 residues. Trimming left V 7 bases short and J 8 bases short, with 15 bases between. Germline-derived CDR1 and CDR2 are MDHEN and SYDVKM.

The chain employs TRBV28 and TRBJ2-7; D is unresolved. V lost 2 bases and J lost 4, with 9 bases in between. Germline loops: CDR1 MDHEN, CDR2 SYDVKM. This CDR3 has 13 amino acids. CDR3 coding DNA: TGTGCCAGCAGTTTAGCAGCGTGGTACGAGCAGTACTTC. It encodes CASSLAAWYEQYF. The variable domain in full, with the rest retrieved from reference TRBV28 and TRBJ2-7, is DVKVTQSSRYLVKRTGEKVFLECVQDMDHENMFWYRQDPGLGLRLIYFSYDVKMKEKGDIPEGYSVSREKKERFSLILESASTNQTSMYLCASSLAAWYEQYFGPGTRLTVT.

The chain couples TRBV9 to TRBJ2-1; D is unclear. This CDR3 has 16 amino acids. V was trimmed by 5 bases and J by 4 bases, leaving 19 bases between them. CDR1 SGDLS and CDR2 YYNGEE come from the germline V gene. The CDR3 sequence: CASSRTPAQRYNEQFF. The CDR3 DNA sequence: TGTGCCAGCAGTAGGACCCCCGCACAGAGATACAATGAGCAGTTCTTC. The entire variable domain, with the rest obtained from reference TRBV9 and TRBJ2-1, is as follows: DSGVTQTPKHLITATGQRVTLRCSPRSGDLSVYWYQQSLDQGLQFLIQYYNGEERAKGNILERFSAQQFPDLHSELNLSSLELGDSALYFCASSRTPAQRYNEQFFGPGTRLTVL.

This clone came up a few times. CDR3 in DNA: TGTGCCAGCAGCTTAGATCTGGAGGCAGCGGGGAGTCTCAATGAGCAGTTCTTC. This codes for CASSLDLEAAGSLNEQFF. The J gene is TRBJ2-1, the V gene TRBV7-9, with 7 nucleotides matching TRBD2. CDR1 SEHNR and CDR2 FQNEAQ come from the germline V gene (reference sequence). Trimming at V came to 1 base and at J to 6 bases, leaving 15 bases not matched to a gene. The CDR3 loop spans 18 amino acids.

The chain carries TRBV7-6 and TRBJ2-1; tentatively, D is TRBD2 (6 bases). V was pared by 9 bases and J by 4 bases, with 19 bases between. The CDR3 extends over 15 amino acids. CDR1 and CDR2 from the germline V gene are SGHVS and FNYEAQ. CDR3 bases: TGTGCCAGTAGTTTGGCGACGGGACTTTACAATGAGCAGTTCTTC. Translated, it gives CASSLATGLYNEQFF.

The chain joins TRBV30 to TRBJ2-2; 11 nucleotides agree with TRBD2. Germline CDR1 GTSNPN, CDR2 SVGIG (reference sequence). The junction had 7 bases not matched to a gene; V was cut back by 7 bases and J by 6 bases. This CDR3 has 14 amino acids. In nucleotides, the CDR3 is TGTGCCTTTACCGGGACTAGCGGACCCGGGGAGCTGTTTTTT. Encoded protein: CAFTGTSGPGELFF.

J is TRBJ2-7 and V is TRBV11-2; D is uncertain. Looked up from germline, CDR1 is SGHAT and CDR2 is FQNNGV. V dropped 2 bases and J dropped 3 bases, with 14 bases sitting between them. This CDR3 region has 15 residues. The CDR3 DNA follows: TGTGCCAGCAGCTTATTGTCAGAGGCCGGCTACGAGCAGTACTTC. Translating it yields CASSLLSEAGYEQYF. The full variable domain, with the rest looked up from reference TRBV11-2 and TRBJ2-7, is EAGVAQSPRYKIIEKRQSVAFWCNPISGHATLYWYQQILGQGPKLLIQFQNNGVVDDSQLPKDRFSAERLKGVDSTLKIQPAKLEDSAVYLCASSLLSEAGYEQYFGPGTRLTVT.

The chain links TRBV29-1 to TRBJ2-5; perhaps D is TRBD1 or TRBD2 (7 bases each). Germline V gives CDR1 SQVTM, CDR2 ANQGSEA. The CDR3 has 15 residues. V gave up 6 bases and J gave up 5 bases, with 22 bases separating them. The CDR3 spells CSVSSGSQGGETQYF. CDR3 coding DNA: TGCAGCGTCTCATCCGGGTCCCAGGGGGGGGAGACCCAGTACTTC. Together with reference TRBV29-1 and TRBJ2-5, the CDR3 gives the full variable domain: SAVISQKPSRDICQRGTSLTIQCQVDSQVTMMFWYRQQPGQSLTLIATANQGSEATYESGFVIDKFPISRPNLTFSTLTVSNMSPEDSSIYLCSVSSGSQGGETQYFGPGTRLLVL.

The CDR3: CSASDRGHYEQYF. The DNA of the CDR3 is TGCAGTGCTAGTGACAGGGGACACTACGAGCAGTACTTC. V and J are TRBV20-1 and TRBJ2-7, with 8 bases fitting TRBD1. The trim removed 3 bases at V and 3 bases at J, leaving 4 bases unmatched. The CDR3 is 13 residues long. Germline CDR1 and CDR2: DFQATT and SNEGSKA (reference sequence).

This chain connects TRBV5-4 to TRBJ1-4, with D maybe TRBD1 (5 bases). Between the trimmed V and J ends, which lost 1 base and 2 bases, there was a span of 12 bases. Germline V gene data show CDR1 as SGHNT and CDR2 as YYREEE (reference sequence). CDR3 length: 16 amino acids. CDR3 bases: TGTGCCAGCAGCTTGAGCAACGGGGCTACTAATGAAAAACTGTTTTTT. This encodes CASSLSNGATNEKLFF.

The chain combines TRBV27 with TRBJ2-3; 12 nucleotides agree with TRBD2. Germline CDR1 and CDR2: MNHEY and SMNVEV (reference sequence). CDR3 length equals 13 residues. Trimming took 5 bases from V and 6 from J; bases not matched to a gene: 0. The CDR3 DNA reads TGTGCCAGCAGTGGGACTAGCGGGGATACGCAGTATTTT. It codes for CASSGTSGDTQYF.

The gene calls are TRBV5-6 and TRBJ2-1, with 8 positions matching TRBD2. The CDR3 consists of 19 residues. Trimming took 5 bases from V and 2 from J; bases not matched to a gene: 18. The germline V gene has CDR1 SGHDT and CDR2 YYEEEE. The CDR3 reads CASRTPSGQITFPYNEQFF. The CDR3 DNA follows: TGTGCCAGCAGAACCCCTAGCGGGCAAATCACCTTCCCCTACAATGAGCAGTTCTTC.

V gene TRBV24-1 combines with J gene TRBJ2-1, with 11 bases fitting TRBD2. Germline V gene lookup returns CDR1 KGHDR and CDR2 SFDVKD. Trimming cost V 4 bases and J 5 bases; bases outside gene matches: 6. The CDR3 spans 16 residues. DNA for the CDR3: TGTGCCACCAGTGACCTCGGGACTAGCGGCCACAATGAGCAGTTCTTC. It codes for CATSDLGTSGHNEQFF.

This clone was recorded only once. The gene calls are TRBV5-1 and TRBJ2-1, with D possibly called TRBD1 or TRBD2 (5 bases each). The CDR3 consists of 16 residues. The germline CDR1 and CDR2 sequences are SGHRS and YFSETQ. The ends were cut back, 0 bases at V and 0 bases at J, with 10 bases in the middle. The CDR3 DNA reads TGCGCCAGCAGCTTGGTTGGGGGTAGCTCCTACAATGAGCAGTTCTTC. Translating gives CASSLVGGSSYNEQFF.